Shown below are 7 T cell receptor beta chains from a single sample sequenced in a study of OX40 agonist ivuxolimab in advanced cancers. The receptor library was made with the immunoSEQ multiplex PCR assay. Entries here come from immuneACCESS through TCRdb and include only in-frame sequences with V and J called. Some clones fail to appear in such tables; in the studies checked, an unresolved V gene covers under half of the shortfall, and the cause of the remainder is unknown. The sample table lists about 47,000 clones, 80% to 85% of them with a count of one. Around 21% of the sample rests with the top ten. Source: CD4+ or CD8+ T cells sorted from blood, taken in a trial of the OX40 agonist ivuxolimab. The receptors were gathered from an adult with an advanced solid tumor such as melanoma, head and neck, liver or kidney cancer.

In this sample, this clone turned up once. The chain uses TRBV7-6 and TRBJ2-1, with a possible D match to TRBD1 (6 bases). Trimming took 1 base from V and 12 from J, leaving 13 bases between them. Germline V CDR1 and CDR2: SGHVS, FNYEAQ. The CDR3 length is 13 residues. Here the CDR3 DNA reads TGTGCCAGCAGCTTAGGGACAGTCAGGCCGCAGTTCTTC. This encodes CASSLGTVRPQFF.

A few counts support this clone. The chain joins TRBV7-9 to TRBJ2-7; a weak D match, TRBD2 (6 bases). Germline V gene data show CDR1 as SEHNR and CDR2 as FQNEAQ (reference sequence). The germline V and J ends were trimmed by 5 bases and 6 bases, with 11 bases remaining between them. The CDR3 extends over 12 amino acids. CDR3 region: CASSHQGGEQYF. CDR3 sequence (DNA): TGTGCCAGCAGCCACCAGGGAGGCGAGCAGTACTTC.

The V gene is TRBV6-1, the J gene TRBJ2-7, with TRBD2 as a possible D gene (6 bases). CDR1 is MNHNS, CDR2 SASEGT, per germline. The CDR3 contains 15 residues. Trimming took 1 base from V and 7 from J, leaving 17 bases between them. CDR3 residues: CASSEVRGMLAEQYF. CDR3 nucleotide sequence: TGTGCCAGCAGTGAAGTGCGCGGGATGTTGGCTGAGCAGTACTTC.

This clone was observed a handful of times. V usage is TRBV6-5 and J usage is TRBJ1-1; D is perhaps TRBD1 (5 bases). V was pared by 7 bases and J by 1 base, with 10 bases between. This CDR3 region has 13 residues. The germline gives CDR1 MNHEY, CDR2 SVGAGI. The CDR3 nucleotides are TGTGCCAGCACCGCGGGGGAGAACACTGAAGCTTTCTTT. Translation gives CASTAGENTEAFF.

The CDR3 DNA is TGTGCCAGCAGTTTATCATCCCATCCCGGCAGGGTTATCGATGGGGAGAATGAAAAACTGTTTTTT. It specifies CASSLSSHPGRVIDGENEKLFF. The gene calls are TRBV27 and TRBJ1-4, with D possibly being TRBD1 (5 bases). The CDR3 contains 22 residues. V lost 0 bases and J 5 bases, leaving 31 bases between the germline ends. In germline, CDR1 is MNHEY, CDR2 SMNVEV (reference sequence).

The DNA of the CDR3 is TGTGCCAGCAGTTCTAGACAGGGAGGTTTCTATGGCTACACCTTC. Translating it yields CASSSRQGGFYGYTF. The chain combines TRBV28 with TRBJ1-2; TRBD1 matches 7 bases. Germline loops: CDR1 MDHEN, CDR2 SYDVKM. The length of the CDR3 is 15 residues. V lost 4 bases to trimming and J lost 4 bases; unmatched junction nucleotides: 9.

CDR3 in DNA: TGCAGCGTTGACCAGGCCGGGGACGAGCAGTACTTC. This translates into CSVDQAGDEQYF. The chain joins TRBV29-1 to TRBJ2-7; perhaps TRBD2 as D (5 bases). CDR1 is SQVTM, CDR2 ANQGSEA, per germline. Between the trimmed V and J ends, which lost 3 bases and 5 bases, there was a span of 11 bases. This CDR3 has 12 amino acids.